The 22 T cell receptor beta chains presented below share a single source sample, sequenced in a study of cytotoxic CD8 clonotypes in ibrutinib-treated CLL. TCRdb's copy holds only in-frame clones and misses some; the assay was immunoSEQ multiplex PCR. In the table there are roughly 150,000 clones, approximately 80% of which are singletons. The sample here was PBMCs, taken after 24 months of ibrutinib treatment. The origin of the receptors is a human donor with chronic lymphocytic leukemia.

The chain has TRBV7-3 and TRBJ2-7, with 8 bases that match TRBD2. V lost 5 bases, J lost 3 bases, and 9 bases stayed unmatched. Germline lookup yields CDR1 SGHTA and CDR2 FQGTGA. This CDR3 contains 15 residues. CDR3 in DNA: TGTGCCAGCAGCCTAGGCCGGGAGGGGGACTACGAGCAGTACTTC. Encoded protein: CASSLGREGDYEQYF. Variable domain in full (rest from reference TRBV7-3 and TRBJ2-7): GAGVSQTPSNKVTEKGKYVELRCDPISGHTALYWYRQSLGQGPEFLIYFQGTGAADDSGLPNDRFFAVRPEGSVSTLKIQRTERGDSAVYLCASSLGREGDYEQYFGPGTRLTVT.

The chain links TRBV6-5 to TRBJ2-1; TRBD2 matches at 7 bases. This CDR3 has 15 residues. With 2 bases clipped from V and 6 bases from J, the junction kept 7 bases outside the gene matches. The V gene's germline CDR1 is MNHEY and CDR2 SVGAGI. The CDR3 coding sequence is TGTGCCAGCAGTTACATCAAAACGGGAGGCAATGAGCAGTTCTTC. This codes for CASSYIKTGGNEQFF.

The chain links TRBV5-1 to TRBJ2-5; TRBD2 might be the D (6 bases). Germline V gene lookup returns CDR1 SGHRS and CDR2 YFSETQ. The V and J ends lost 0 bases and 5 bases respectively, with 14 bases between them. This CDR3 spans 15 amino acids. For the CDR3, the DNA is TGCGCCAGCAGCTTGGCGGGGCTAGCGAGGGAGACCCAGTACTTC. Amino acids: CASSLAGLARETQYF. Full variable domain (outside the CDR3, taken from reference TRBV5-1 and TRBJ2-5): KAGVTQTPRYLIKTRGQQVTLSCSPISGHRSVSWYQQTPGQGLQFLFEYFSETQRNKGNFPGRFSGRQFSNSRSEMNVSTLELGDSALYLCASSLAGLARETQYFGPGTRLLVL.

The rearrangement links TRBV6-9 to TRBJ1-5, with D unclear. The CDR3 is 22 amino acids. V lost 7 bases and J lost 0, with 34 bases in between. Germline V gene sequence: CDR1 MNHGY, CDR2 SVAAGI. In nucleotides, the CDR3 is TGTGCCAGCACCCCTCGGGCGAGGGAAAAGCTCCTGACCCGAAATAGCAATCAGCCCCAGCATTTT. This translates into CASTPRAREKLLTRNSNQPQHF.

The chain carries TRBV30 and TRBJ2-3; 15 positions agree with TRBD2. CDR3 length: 17 residues. The V segment lost 3 bases and the J segment 4 bases; nucleotides outside the gene matches: 8. The germline gives CDR1 GTSNPN, CDR2 SVGIG (reference sequence). In DNA form, the CDR3 reads TGTGCCTGGAGCGAGGGACTAGCGGGAGGAGGCGCAGATACGCAGTATTTT. Residues: CAWSEGLAGGGADTQYF.

The CDR3 DNA reads TGCGCCAGCAGCCAAGACTGGACAGGGGTACTTAACTATGGCTACACCTTC. This sequence encodes CASSQDWTGVLNYGYTF. The rearrangement joins TRBV4-3 to TRBJ1-2, with 9 bases lining up with TRBD1. V was pared by 0 bases and J by 1 base, with 6 bases of the junction left unmatched. Germline CDR1 and CDR2: LGHNA and YSLEER. CDR3 size: 17 residues.

V and J are TRBV23-1 and TRBJ2-7; D unresolved. TRBV23-1 is an ORF, and what it does is uncertain. V was pared by 3 bases and J by 3 bases, with 3 bases between. The CDR3 consists of 11 residues. The CDR3 sequence is CASSQHYEQYF. CDR3 sequence (DNA): TGCGCCAGCAGTCAGCACTACGAGCAGTACTTC.

The rearrangement uses TRBV28 and TRBJ2-3; weak D call: TRBD2 (6 bases). V dropped 1 base and J dropped 4 bases, with 12 bases sitting between them. The CDR3 covers 15 residues. Germline V gene sequence: CDR1 MDHEN, CDR2 SYDVKM. This CDR3 is CASSLLETSADTQYF. For the CDR3, the DNA is TGTGCCAGCAGTTTATTGGAGACTAGTGCAGATACGCAGTATTTT.

The chain carries TRBV9 and TRBJ2-7; D uncertain. The CDR3 consists of 14 residues. Trimming took 4 bases from V and 3 from J, leaving 14 bases between them. Germline CDR1 is SGDLS and CDR2 is YYNGEE. The CDR3 DNA sequence: TGTGCCAGCAGCCCCCTGGGCGGAAGCTACGAGCAGTACTTC. Protein product: CASSPLGGSYEQYF.

The chain combines TRBV30 with TRBJ2-7; no firm D call. There are 12 residues in the CDR3. V was pared by 2 bases and J by 4 bases, with 9 bases between. The germline V gene encodes CDR1 GTSNPN and CDR2 SVGIG (reference sequence). The CDR3 bases are TGTGCCTGGAGTCGCGGTCCTTACGAGCAGTACTTC. It translates to CAWSRGPYEQYF. Full variable domain (missing parts from reference TRBV30 and TRBJ2-7): SQTIHQWPATLVQPVGSPLSLECTVEGTSNPNLYWYRQAAGRGLQLLFYSVGIGQISSEVPQNLSASRPQDRQFILSSKKLLLSDSGFYLCAWSRGPYEQYFGPGTRLTVT.

The genes are TRBV4-3 and TRBJ2-7; possibly TRBD2 for D (5 bases). The V end was cut by 0 bases, the J end by 5 bases, with 17 bases between. The CDR3 loop spans 16 amino acids. Germline V gene lookup returns CDR1 LGHNA and CDR2 YSLEER. CDR3 DNA: TGCGCCAGCAGCCAAGATCTAACTACATGGAGGCACGAGCAGTACTTC. It is translated as CASSQDLTTWRHEQYF.

The chain employs TRBV6-6 and TRBJ1-2, with D uncertain. V shed 4 bases and J shed 2 bases, with 8 bases lying between them. CDR1 and CDR2 from the germline V gene are MNHNY and SVGAGI (reference sequence). This CDR3 has 13 amino acids. The CDR3 here is CASSLGHNYGYTF. The CDR3, as DNA: TGTGCCAGCAGTTTGGGTCACAACTATGGCTACACCTTC.

This sequence joins TRBV7-3 and TRBJ1-2; 7 bases fit TRBD1. The CDR3 covers 16 residues. Germline values: CDR1 SGHTA, CDR2 FQGTGA. V dropped 6 bases and J dropped 7; count of bases not matched to a gene: 17. This CDR3 is CASSRTGRTPGFGYTF. The CDR3 DNA sequence: TGTGCCAGCAGTCGGACAGGCCGAACCCCTGGATTTGGCTACACCTTC.

The gene calls are TRBV10-3 and TRBJ1-4; TRBD1 is a possible D gene (6 bases). V lost 6 bases and J 0 bases, leaving 17 bases between the germline ends. The V gene's germline CDR1 is ENHRY and CDR2 SYGVKD. This CDR3 region has 17 residues. CDR3 nucleotide sequence: TGTGCCATCAGCGACCGGGACATAGCTTCAACTAATGAAAAACTGTTTTTT. This encodes CAISDRDIASTNEKLFF.

The chain employs TRBV7-9 and TRBJ1-1; perhaps TRBD1 as D (6 bases). Looked up from germline, CDR1 is SEHNR and CDR2 is FQNEAQ (reference sequence). The CDR3 runs 15 residues. Trimming stripped 1 base from V and 4 bases from J, with 13 bases between. The CDR3: CASSLGQGRTTEAFF. CDR3 coding DNA: TGTGCCAGCAGCTTAGGTCAGGGGAGAACCACTGAAGCTTTCTTT.

The table lists this clone with a count of one. The CDR3 DNA reads as TGCGCCAGCAGCCAAGAAAGGGACACTAGTTCGAATCAGCCCCAGCATTTT. Amino acid sequence: CASSQERDTSSNQPQHF. The chain combines TRBV4-1 with TRBJ1-5; maybe TRBD1 (6 bases). Germline loops: CDR1 MGHRA, CDR2 YSYEKL. CDR3 size: 17 residues. Deletions cut 0 bases from V and 4 bases from J, with 16 bases between.

This sequence joins TRBV14 and TRBJ2-7; tentatively, D is TRBD1 or TRBD2 (5 bases each). The CDR3 extends over 17 amino acids. Germline V gene sequence: CDR1 SGHDN, CDR2 FVKESK. V was shortened by 0 bases and J by 0 bases, with 15 bases between the two germline ends. The CDR3 here is CASSQESLWGISYEQYF. The CDR3, as DNA: TGTGCCAGCAGCCAAGAAAGCCTTTGGGGGATCTCCTACGAGCAGTACTTC.

The rearrangement joins TRBV19 to TRBJ2-1; no definite D call. CDR1 LNHDA and CDR2 SQIVND come from the germline V gene (reference sequence). Trimming took 4 bases from V and 6 from J, leaving 16 bases between them. CDR3 length: 15 amino acids. The CDR3 spells CASSKFLERVNEQFF. Here the CDR3 DNA reads TGTGCCAGTAGTAAGTTTCTAGAAAGAGTCAATGAGCAGTTCTTC.

The J gene is TRBJ1-6, the V gene TRBV5-1; possibly TRBD1 for D (5 bases). The CDR3 extends over 16 amino acids. V was shortened by 3 bases and J by 0 bases, with 10 bases between the two germline ends. Germline CDR1 SGHRS, CDR2 YFSETQ. The CDR3 DNA reads TGCGCCAGCAGCTCCCGACAGAGCTCCTATAATTCACCCCTCCACTTT. Translated: CASSSRQSSYNSPLHF. The whole variable domain, remainder taken from reference TRBV5-1 and TRBJ1-6, is KAGVTQTPRYLIKTRGQQVTLSCSPISGHRSVSWYQQTPGQGLQFLFEYFSETQRNKGNFPGRFSGRQFSNSRSEMNVSTLELGDSALYLCASSSRQSSYNSPLHFGNGTRLTVT.

This chain connects TRBV9 to TRBJ1-1; the D gene is possibly TRBD1 (6 bases). V dropped 4 bases and J dropped 10 bases, with 20 bases sitting between them. Germline CDR1 reads SGDLS; CDR2 reads YYNGEE. The CDR3 is 14 amino acids. CDR3 sequence reads: CASSSAGGRPRAFF. DNA of the CDR3: TGTGCCAGCAGCTCCGCGGGGGGCAGACCCCGAGCTTTCTTT.

The chain has TRBV7-9 and TRBJ2-7; no reliable D call. V was pared by 6 bases and J by 2 bases, with 20 bases between. The CDR3 runs to 16 residues. CDR1 and CDR2 from the germline V gene are SEHNR and FQNEAQ (reference sequence). The CDR3 DNA follows: TGTGCCAGCAGTTACAATATTCCGGGCCATACCTACGAGCAGTACTTC. It encodes CASSYNIPGHTYEQYF.

This chain uses TRBV7-2 with TRBJ2-3; D is uncertain. CDR3 length: 14 residues. The V end was cut by 1 base, the J end by 1 base, with 6 bases between. From germline, CDR1 is SGHTA and CDR2 FQGNSA. The CDR3 reads CASSLGVGTDTQYF. The CDR3 DNA reads as TGTGCCAGCAGCTTAGGGGTTGGCACAGATACGCAGTATTTT.